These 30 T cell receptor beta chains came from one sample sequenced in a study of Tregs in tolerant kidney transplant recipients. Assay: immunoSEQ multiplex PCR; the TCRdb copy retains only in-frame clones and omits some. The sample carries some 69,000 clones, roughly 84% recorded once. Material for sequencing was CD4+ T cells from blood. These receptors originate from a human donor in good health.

CDR3 sequence: CASSPGVYNEQFF. CDR3 DNA sequence: TGTGCCAGCAGCCCTGGGGTGTACAATGAGCAGTTCTTC. This chain connects TRBV11-2 to TRBJ2-1, with unresolved D. This CDR3 has 13 amino acids. Germline values: CDR1 SGHAT, CDR2 FQNNGV. Trimming shortened V by 5 bases and J by 4 bases, and 9 bases separated the two germline ends.

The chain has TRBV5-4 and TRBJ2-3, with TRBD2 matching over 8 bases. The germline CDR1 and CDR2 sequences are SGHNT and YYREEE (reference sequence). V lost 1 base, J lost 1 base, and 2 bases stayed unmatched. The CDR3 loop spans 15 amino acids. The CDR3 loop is CASSLPAGGTDTQYF. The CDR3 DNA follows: TGTGCCAGCAGCTTGCCAGCGGGGGGCACAGATACGCAGTATTTT.

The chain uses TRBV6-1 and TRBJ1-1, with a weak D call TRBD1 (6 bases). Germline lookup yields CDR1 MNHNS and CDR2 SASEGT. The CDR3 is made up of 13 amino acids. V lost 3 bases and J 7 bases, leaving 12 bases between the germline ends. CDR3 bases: TGTGCCAGCAGTGAGGACAGCCAGAATGAAGCTTTCTTT. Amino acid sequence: CASSEDSQNEAFF.

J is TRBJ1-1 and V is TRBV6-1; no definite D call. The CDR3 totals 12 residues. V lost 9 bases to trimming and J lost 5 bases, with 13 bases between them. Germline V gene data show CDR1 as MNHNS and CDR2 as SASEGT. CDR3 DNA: TGTGCCAGTACAAGGGAAGTGACTGAAGCTTTCTTT. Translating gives CASTREVTEAFF.

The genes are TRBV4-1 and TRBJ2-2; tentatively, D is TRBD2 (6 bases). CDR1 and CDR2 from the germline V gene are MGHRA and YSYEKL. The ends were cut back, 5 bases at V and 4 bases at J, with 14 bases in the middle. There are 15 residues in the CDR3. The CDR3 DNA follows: TGCGCCAGCAGCGAAGGGCTGGGGGGCACCGGGGAGCTGTTTTTT. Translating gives CASSEGLGGTGELFF.

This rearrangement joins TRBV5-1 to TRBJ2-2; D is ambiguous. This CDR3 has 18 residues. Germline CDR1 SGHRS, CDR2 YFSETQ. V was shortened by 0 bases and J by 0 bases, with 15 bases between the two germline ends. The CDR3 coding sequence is TGCGCCAGCAGCTTGGTCCCAGCCACGGGTCCGAACACCGGGGAGCTGTTTTTT. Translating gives CASSLVPATGPNTGELFF.

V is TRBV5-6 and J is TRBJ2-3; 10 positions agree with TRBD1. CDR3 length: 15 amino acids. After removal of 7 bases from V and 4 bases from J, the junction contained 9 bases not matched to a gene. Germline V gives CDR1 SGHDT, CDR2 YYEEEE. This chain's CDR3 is CASRPWGTGADTQYF. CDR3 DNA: TGTGCCAGCCGCCCCTGGGGGACAGGGGCAGATACGCAGTATTTT.

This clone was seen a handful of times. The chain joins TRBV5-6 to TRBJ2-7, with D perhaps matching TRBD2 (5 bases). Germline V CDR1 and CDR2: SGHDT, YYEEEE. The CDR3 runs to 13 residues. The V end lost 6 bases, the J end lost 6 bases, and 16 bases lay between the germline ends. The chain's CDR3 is CASTTGSRTEQYF. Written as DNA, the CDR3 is TGTGCCAGCACCACGGGATCGCGGACCGAGCAGTACTTC. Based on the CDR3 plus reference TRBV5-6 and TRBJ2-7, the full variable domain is DAGVTQSPTHLIKTRGQQVTLRCSPKSGHDTVSWYQQALGQGPQFIFQYYEEEERQRGNFPDRFSGHQFPNYSSELNVNALLLGDSALYLCASTTGSRTEQYFGPGTRLTVT.

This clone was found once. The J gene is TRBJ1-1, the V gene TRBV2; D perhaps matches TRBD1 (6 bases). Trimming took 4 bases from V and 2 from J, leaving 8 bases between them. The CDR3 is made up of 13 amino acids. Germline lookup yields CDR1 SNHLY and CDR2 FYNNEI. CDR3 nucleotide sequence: TGTGCCAGCAGTGGACAGGCCAACACTGAAGCTTTCTTT. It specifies CASSGQANTEAFF. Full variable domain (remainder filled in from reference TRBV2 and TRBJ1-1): EPEVTQTPSHQVTQMGQEVILRCVPISNHLYFYWYRQILGQKVEFLVSFYNNEISEKSEIFDDQFSVERPDGSNFTLKIRSTKLEDSAMYFCASSGQANTEAFFGQGTRLTVV.

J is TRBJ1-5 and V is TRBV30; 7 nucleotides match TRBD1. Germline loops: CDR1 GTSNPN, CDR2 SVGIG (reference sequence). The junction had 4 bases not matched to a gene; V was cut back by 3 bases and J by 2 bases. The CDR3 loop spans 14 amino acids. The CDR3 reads CAWRQGQGNQPQHF. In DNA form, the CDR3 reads TGTGCCTGGAGACAAGGACAGGGCAATCAGCCCCAGCATTTT.

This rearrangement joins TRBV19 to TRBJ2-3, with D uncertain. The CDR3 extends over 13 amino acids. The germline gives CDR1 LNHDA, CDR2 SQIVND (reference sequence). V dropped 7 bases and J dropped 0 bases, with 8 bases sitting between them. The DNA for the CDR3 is TGTGCCAGTACTCACAGAAGCACAGATACGCAGTATTTT. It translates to CASTHRSTDTQYF.

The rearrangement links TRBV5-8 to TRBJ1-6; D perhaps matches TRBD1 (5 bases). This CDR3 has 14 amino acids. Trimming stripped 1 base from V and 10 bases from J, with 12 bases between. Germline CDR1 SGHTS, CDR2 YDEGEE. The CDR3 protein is CASSLLGGDSPLHF. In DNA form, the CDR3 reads TGTGCCAGCAGCTTGTTGGGGGGTGACTCACCCCTCCACTTT.

CDR3 bases: TGTGCCAGCAGCTTAGCGACGAGAACGACCGGGGGCTACACCTTC. It specifies CASSLATRTTGGYTF. V usage is TRBV11-1 and J usage is TRBJ1-2, with D unclear. This CDR3 spans 15 amino acids. Germline CDR1 and CDR2: SGHAT and FQDESV (reference sequence). With 0 bases removed from V and 8 bases from J, the gap between germline ends came to 16 bases.

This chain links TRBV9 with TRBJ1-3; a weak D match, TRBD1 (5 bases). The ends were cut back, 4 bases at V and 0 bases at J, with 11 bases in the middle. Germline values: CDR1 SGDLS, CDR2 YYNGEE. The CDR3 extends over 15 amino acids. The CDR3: CASSTRGSSGNTIYF. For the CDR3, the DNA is TGTGCCAGCAGCACTCGGGGCAGCTCTGGAAACACCATATATTTT. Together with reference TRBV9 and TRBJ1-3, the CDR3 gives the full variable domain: DSGVTQTPKHLITATGQRVTLRCSPRSGDLSVYWYQQSLDQGLQFLIQYYNGEERAKGNILERFSAQQFPDLHSELNLSSLELGDSALYFCASSTRGSSGNTIYFGEGSWLTVV.

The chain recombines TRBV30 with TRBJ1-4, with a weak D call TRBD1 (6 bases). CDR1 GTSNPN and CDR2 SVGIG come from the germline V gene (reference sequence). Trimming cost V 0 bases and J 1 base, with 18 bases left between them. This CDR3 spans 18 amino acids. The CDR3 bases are TGTGCCTGGAGTGTACTTCTTGGGGGGCCTAAAACTAATGAAAAACTGTTTTTT. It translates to CAWSVLLGGPKTNEKLFF.

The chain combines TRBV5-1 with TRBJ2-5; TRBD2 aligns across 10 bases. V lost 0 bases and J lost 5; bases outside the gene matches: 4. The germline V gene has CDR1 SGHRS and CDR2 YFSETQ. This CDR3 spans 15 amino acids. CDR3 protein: CASSLGLAGPETQYF. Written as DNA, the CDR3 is TGCGCCAGCAGCTTGGGACTAGCGGGCCCGGAGACCCAGTACTTC.

In nucleotides, the CDR3 is TGTGCCAGCAGCTACACGCGGACCGAGCAGTACTTC. It is translated as CASSYTRTEQYF. The chain couples TRBV7-9 to TRBJ2-7; the D is unclear. CDR1 SEHNR and CDR2 FQNEAQ come from the germline V gene (reference sequence). This CDR3 is 12 amino acids long. V was clipped by 4 bases and J by 6 bases, with 10 bases between them. Full variable domain (remainder filled in from reference TRBV7-9 and TRBJ2-7): DTGVSQNPRHKITKRGQNVTFRCDPISEHNRLYWYRQTLGQGPEFLTYFQNEAQLEKSRLLSDRFSAERPKGSFSTLEIQRTEQGDSAMYLCASSYTRTEQYFGPGTRLTVT.

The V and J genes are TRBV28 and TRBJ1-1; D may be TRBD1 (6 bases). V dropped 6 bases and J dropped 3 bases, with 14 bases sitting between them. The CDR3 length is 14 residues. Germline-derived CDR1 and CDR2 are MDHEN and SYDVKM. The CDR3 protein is CASRQGKGDTEAFF. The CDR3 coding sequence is TGTGCCAGCAGACAGGGTAAAGGGGACACTGAAGCTTTCTTT.

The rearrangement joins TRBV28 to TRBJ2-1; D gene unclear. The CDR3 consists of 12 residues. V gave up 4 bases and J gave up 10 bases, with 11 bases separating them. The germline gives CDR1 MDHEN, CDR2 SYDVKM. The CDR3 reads CASSSRPTEQFF. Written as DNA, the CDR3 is TGTGCCAGCAGTTCACGGCCGACAGAGCAGTTCTTC. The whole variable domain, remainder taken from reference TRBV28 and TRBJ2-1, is DVKVTQSSRYLVKRTGEKVFLECVQDMDHENMFWYRQDPGLGLRLIYFSYDVKMKEKGDIPEGYSVSREKKERFSLILESASTNQTSMYLCASSSRPTEQFFGPGTRLTVL.

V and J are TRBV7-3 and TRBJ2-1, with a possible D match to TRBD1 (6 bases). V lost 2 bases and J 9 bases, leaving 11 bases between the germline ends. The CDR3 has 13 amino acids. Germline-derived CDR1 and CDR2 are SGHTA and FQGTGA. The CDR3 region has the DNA TGTGCCAGCAGCTTAGGGCTAGGGGGTGAGCAGTTCTTC. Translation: CASSLGLGGEQFF. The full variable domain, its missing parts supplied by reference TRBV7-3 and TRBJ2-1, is GAGVSQTPSNKVTEKGKYVELRCDPISGHTALYWYRQSLGQGPEFLIYFQGTGAADDSGLPNDRFFAVRPEGSVSTLKIQRTERGDSAVYLCASSLGLGGEQFFGPGTRLTVL.

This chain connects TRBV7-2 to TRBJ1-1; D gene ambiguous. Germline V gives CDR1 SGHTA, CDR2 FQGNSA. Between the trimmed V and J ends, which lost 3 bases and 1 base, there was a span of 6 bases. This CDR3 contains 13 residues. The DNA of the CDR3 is TGTGCCAGCAGCTTCGGAAGGAACACTGAAGCTTTCTTT. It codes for CASSFGRNTEAFF. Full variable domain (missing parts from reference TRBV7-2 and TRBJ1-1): GAGVSQSPSNKVTEKGKDVELRCDPISGHTALYWYRQSLGQGLEFLIYFQGNSAPDKSGLPSDRFSAERTGGSVSTLTIQRTQQEDSAVYLCASSFGRNTEAFFGQGTRLTVV.

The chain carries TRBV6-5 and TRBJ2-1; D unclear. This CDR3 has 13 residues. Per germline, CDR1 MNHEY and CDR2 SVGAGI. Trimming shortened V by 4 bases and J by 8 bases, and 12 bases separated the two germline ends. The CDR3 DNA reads TGTGCCAGCAGTTTAATCTCGCGGCATGAGCAGTTCTTC. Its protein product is CASSLISRHEQFF.

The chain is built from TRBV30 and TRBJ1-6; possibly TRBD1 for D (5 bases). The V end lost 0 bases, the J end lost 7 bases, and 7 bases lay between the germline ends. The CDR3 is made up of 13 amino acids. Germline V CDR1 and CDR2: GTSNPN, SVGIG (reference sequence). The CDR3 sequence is CAWSVDSNSPLHF. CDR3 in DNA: TGTGCCTGGAGTGTCGACAGCAATTCACCCCTCCACTTT.

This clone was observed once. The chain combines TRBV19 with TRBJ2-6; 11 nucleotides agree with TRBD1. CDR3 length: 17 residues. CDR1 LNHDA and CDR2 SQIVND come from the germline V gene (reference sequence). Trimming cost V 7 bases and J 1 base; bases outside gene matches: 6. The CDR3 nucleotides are TGTGCCAGTAATTTTGGGACAGGGGGATCTGGGGCCAACGTCCTGACTTTC. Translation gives CASNFGTGGSGANVLTF. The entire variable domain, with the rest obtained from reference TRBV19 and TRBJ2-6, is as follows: DGGITQSPKYLFRKEGQNVTLSCEQNLNHDAMYWYRQDPGQGLRLIYYSQIVNDFQKGDIAEGYSVSREKKESFPLTVTSAQKNPTAFYLCASNFGTGGSGANVLTFGAGSRLTVL.

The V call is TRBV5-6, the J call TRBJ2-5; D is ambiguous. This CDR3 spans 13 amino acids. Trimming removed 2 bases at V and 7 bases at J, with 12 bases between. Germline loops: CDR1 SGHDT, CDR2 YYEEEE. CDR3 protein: CASSFVDSATQYF. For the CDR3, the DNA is TGTGCCAGCAGCTTTGTAGATTCGGCGACCCAGTACTTC.

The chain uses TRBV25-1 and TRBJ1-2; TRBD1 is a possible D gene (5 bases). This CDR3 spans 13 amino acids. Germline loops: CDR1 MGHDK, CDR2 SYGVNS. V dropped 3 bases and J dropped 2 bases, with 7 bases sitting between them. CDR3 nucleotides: TGTGCCAGCAGTGAGGGGGGGAACTATGGCTACACCTTC. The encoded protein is CASSEGGNYGYTF.

CDR3 DNA sequence: TGCAGTGCTCTGACAGGCACTGAAGCTTTCTTT. Translation gives CSALTGTEAFF. The rearrangement uses TRBV20-1 and TRBJ1-1, with D maybe TRBD1 (6 bases). The ends were cut back, 5 bases at V and 4 bases at J, with 8 bases in the middle. Germline V lookup: CDR1 DFQATT, CDR2 SNEGSKA (reference sequence). There are 11 residues in the CDR3.

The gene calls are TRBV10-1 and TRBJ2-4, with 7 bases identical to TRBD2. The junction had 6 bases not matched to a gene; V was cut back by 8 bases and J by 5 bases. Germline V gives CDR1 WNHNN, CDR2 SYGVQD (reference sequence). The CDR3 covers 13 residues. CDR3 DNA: TGCGCCAGCGTCGGGCTAGCGGAAAACATTCAGTACTTC. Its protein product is CASVGLAENIQYF.

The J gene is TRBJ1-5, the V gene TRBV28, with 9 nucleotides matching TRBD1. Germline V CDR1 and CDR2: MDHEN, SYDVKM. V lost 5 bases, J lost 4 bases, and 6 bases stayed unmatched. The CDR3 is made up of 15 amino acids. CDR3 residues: CASSLTGTGNQPQHF. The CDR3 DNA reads TGTGCCAGCAGTCTAACCGGGACAGGGAATCAGCCCCAGCATTTT.

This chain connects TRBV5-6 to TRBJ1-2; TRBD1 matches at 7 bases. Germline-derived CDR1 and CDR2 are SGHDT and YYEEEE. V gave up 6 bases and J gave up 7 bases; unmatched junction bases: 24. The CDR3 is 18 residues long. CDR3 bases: TGTGCCAGCATCAACGACCGGACAGGCCTTGAATTCTTCCGTGGCTACACCTTC. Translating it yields CASINDRTGLEFFRGYTF.